These 29 T cell receptor beta chains came from one sample sequenced in a study of T cells in Graves' hyperthyroidism and ophthalmopathy. TCR beta CDR3 sequences were amplified from RNA transcripts. Carried out on the TCR CDR3, a first-round RT-PCR used the HTBI primer set. One entry per CDR3 protein, called by TCRdb with MiXCR from the multiplex PCR reads. The sample shows approximately 640,000 distinct CDR3 sequences, roughly a sixth of them seen only once. Sequencing was done on a sample of blood. These receptors were taken from a middle-aged man with Graves' hyperthyroidism.

The chain is built from TRBV4-1 and TRBJ2-2; 10 nucleotides align to TRBD2. The CDR3 extends over 21 amino acids. J gave up 0 bases and V 4 bases, and 17 bases lay outside the gene matches. Germline V gene lookup returns CDR1 MGHRA and CDR2 YSYEKL. CDR3 sequence: CASSPPLWGATSGSNTGELFF. The CDR3 region has the DNA TGCGCCAGCAGCCCTCCGCTTTGGGGCGCGACTAGCGGGTCGAACACCGGGGAGCTGTTTTTT.

This clonotype was counted ten times or more. This chain joins TRBV10-3 and TRBJ2-7; D not certain. Germline values: CDR1 ENHRY, CDR2 SYGVKD. CDR3 size: 12 residues. V was cut by 2 bases and J by 7 bases, with 9 bases left in between. In DNA form, the CDR3 reads TGTGCCATCAGTGAGGAATTTAGGGAGCAGTACTTC. Translating gives CAISEEFREQYF.

The sample holds a few counts of this clonotype. The gene calls are TRBV11-2 and TRBJ2-1; unclear D gene. Trimming took 4 bases from V and 8 from J, leaving 12 bases between them. Looked up from germline, CDR1 is SGHAT and CDR2 is FQNNGV. CDR3 length: 13 residues. In DNA, the CDR3 is TGTGCCAGCAGCTCCTTTTTTAGTCATGAGCAGTTCTTC. Its protein product is CASSSFFSHEQFF.

In this sample, this clonotype turned up a few times. This may stem from a read error, because a much larger clone lies one nucleotide away. The V and J genes are TRBV10-3 and TRBJ2-5, with D maybe TRBD2 (5 bases). V was trimmed by 4 bases and J by 5 bases, leaving 17 bases between them. The germline V gene encodes CDR1 ENHRY and CDR2 SYGVKD. CDR3 size: 15 residues. The CDR3 sequence: CAISAADGLPETQYF. The CDR3 DNA follows: TGTGCCATCAGTGCCGCTGACGGACTGCCCGAGACCCAGTACTTC.

This clonotype was seen at least ten times. This rearrangement joins TRBV11-2 to TRBJ1-6; perhaps TRBD1 as D (6 bases). Germline CDR1 and CDR2: SGHAT and FQNNGV. V was pared by 5 bases and J by 10 bases, with 18 bases between. The CDR3 contains 15 residues. DNA of the CDR3: TGTGCCAGCAGCCCCCAAGGGGGGATAAAGTCACCCCTCCACTTT. It yields the protein CASSPQGGIKSPLHF.

This clonotype was observed a handful of times. The genes are TRBV5-4 and TRBJ2-5; 14 nucleotides agree with TRBD2. The CDR3 has 15 amino acids. The germline gives CDR1 SGHNT, CDR2 YYREEE (reference sequence). Trimming took 3 bases from V and 5 from J; bases not matched to a gene: 3. In nucleotides, the CDR3 is TGTGCCAGCAGCTCCCGACTAGCGGGAGGGGAGACCCAGTACTTC. Its protein product is CASSSRLAGGETQYF.

This clonotype was detected many times. The CDR3 here is CASSHQNRGTRTDTQYF. As DNA, the CDR3 is TGTGCCAGCAGTCATCAGAACCGCGGGACTAGGACAGATACGCAGTATTTT. The chain couples TRBV2 to TRBJ2-3, with 8 bases identical to TRBD2. CDR1 and CDR2 (germline): SNHLY, FYNNEI. Trimming took 5 bases from V and 3 from J; bases not matched to a gene: 13. The CDR3 extends over 17 amino acids. The full variable domain, rest sourced from reference TRBV2 and TRBJ2-3, is EPEVTQTPSHQVTQMGQEVILRCVPISNHLYFYWYRQILGQKVEFLVSFYNNEISEKSEIFDDQFSVERPDGSNFTLKIRSTKLEDSAMYFCASSHQNRGTRTDTQYFGPGTRLTVL.

This clonotype was observed many times. The chain joins TRBV6-2 or TRBV6-3 to TRBJ2-2; D unclear. Germline lookup yields CDR1 MNHEY and CDR2 SVGEGT. Trimming pared 5 bases from V and 4 bases from J, leaving 20 bases between. CDR3 length: 17 residues. CDR3 in DNA: TGTGCCAGCAGTCGCCTAGGGTCGGCCGCTTTCACCGGGGAGCTGTTTTTT. This gives the protein CASSRLGSAAFTGELFF.

V gene TRBV5-8 combines with J gene TRBJ1-2; D call uncertain. V lost 0 bases, J lost 1 base, and 4 bases lay in between. The CDR3 consists of 13 residues. CDR1 and CDR2 (germline): SGHTS, YDEGEE. Written as DNA, the CDR3 is TGTGCCAGCAGCTTGGGTTTTAACTATGGCTACACCTTC. This gives the protein CASSLGFNYGYTF.

This clonotype was seen a handful of times. The chain uses TRBV28 and TRBJ1-2, with TRBD1 identical over 9 bases. The CDR3 totals 13 residues. Germline V lookup: CDR1 MDHEN, CDR2 SYDVKM. J gave up 8 bases and V 3 bases, and 4 bases lay outside the gene matches. As DNA, the CDR3 is TGTGCCAGCAGTTTGGACGACAGGGGGGGCTACACCTTC. Its protein product is CASSLDDRGGYTF.

This clonotype was counted ten times or more. The rearrangement links TRBV20-1 to TRBJ2-7; D gene uncertain. This CDR3 spans 12 amino acids. The V end was cut by 1 base, the J end by 2 bases, with 6 bases between. The germline gives CDR1 DFQATT, CDR2 SNEGSKA (reference sequence). The CDR3 loop is CSARVSTYEQYF. The CDR3 nucleotides are TGCAGTGCTAGAGTTTCCACCTACGAGCAGTACTTC.

In its sample, this clonotype was seen many times. V gene TRBV11-2 combines with J gene TRBJ2-1, with 13 nucleotides matching TRBD2. Trimming took 5 bases from V and 7 from J; bases not matched to a gene: 11. CDR3 size: 17 residues. Germline V gene sequence: CDR1 SGHAT, CDR2 FQNNGV. CDR3 in amino acids: CASSISSWTSGSNEQFF. Written as DNA, the CDR3 is TGTGCCAGCAGCATCTCCTCTTGGACTAGCGGGAGTAATGAGCAGTTCTTC.

This clonotype was seen repeatedly, ten times or more. This rearrangement joins TRBV18 to TRBJ2-7; TRBD1 matches 8 bases. V gave up 5 bases and J gave up 5 bases; unmatched junction bases: 5. CDR1 is KGHSH, CDR2 LQKENI, per germline. The CDR3 covers 13 residues. CDR3 region: CASSNGQGNEQYF. DNA of the CDR3: TGTGCCAGCTCAAATGGACAGGGCAACGAGCAGTACTTC.

This clonotype came up a few times. This sequence joins TRBV9 and TRBJ2-7; D is unclear. Deletions cut 0 bases from V and 0 bases from J, with 10 bases between. The CDR3 has 15 amino acids. CDR1 is SGDLS and CDR2 is YYNGEE in the germline V gene. CDR3 DNA sequence: TGTGCCAGCAGCGTAGAGGTGGGGATCTCCTACGAGCAGTACTTC. Translating gives CASSVEVGISYEQYF.

Concerning this clonotype itself: This clone may be a read error of a much larger clone one base away. The chain carries TRBV12-3 or TRBV12-4 and TRBJ1-1; no definite D call. The germline V and J ends were trimmed by 3 bases and 1 base, with 6 bases remaining between them. The CDR3 is 13 residues long. The CDR3 is CASSFPANTEAFF. The CDR3 region has the DNA TGTGCCAGCAGTTTTCCCGCGAACACTGAAGCTTTCTTT.

V gene TRBV27 combines with J gene TRBJ2-2, with TRBD2 as a possible D gene (6 bases). The CDR3 has 17 residues. Per the germline V gene, CDR1 is MNHEY and CDR2 is SMNVEV (reference sequence). V lost 3 bases and J lost 4, with 18 bases in between. CDR3 sequence reads: CASSFPGPLGGTGELFF. CDR3 nucleotide sequence: TGTGCCAGCAGTTTCCCGGGACCCCTGGGGGGCACCGGGGAGCTGTTTTTT.

This clonotype was detected ten times or more. The chain couples TRBV28 to TRBJ1-1, with 9 bases aligning to TRBD1. From germline, CDR1 is MDHEN and CDR2 SYDVKM. The CDR3 is made up of 12 amino acids. Unmatched junction bases numbered 6, after V lost 6 bases and J lost 10 bases. The CDR3 DNA follows: TGTGCCAGCAGCTTACAGGGGGCCGGAGCTTTCTTT. Translating gives CASSLQGAGAFF.

This clonotype was seen a few times. The rearrangement links TRBV13 to TRBJ2-1, with 7 bases matching TRBD1. Looked up from germline, CDR1 is PRHDT and CDR2 is FYEKMQ (reference sequence). The CDR3 is 12 amino acids. Trimming cost V 5 bases and J 15 bases; bases outside gene matches: 10. This CDR3 is CASSPHQGVGFF. The CDR3 DNA sequence: TGTGCCAGCAGCCCTCATCAGGGGGTCGGGTTCTTC.

This clonotype was seen at least ten times. This chain links TRBV6-1 with TRBJ2-5; D perhaps matches TRBD1 (5 bases). The germline V gene encodes CDR1 MNHNS and CDR2 SASEGT. The CDR3 has 15 amino acids. V lost 3 bases to trimming and J lost 4 bases, with 15 bases between them. CDR3 loop: CASSEGQYIGETQYF. As DNA, the CDR3 is TGTGCCAGCAGTGAGGGGCAATATATAGGAGAGACCCAGTACTTC.

This clonotype was recorded a few times. The chain couples TRBV24-1 to TRBJ2-7; D call uncertain. Germline loops: CDR1 KGHDR, CDR2 SFDVKD. V was trimmed by 3 bases and J by 2 bases, leaving 7 bases between them. This CDR3 spans 13 amino acids. CDR3 bases: TGTGCCACCAGTGATCCCGTTACCTACGAGCAGTACTTC. Encoded protein: CATSDPVTYEQYF.

This clonotype has a count of ten or more. V gene TRBV28 combines with J gene TRBJ2-7; maybe TRBD1 (5 bases). This CDR3 contains 12 residues. V gave up 5 bases and J gave up 7 bases, with 12 bases separating them. CDR1 and CDR2 (germline): MDHEN, SYDVKM. The CDR3 loop reads CASSVTDSEQYF. The CDR3 DNA sequence: TGTGCCAGCAGTGTGACAGATTCTGAGCAGTACTTC.

The table lists this clonotype with many counts. The chain couples TRBV6-1 to TRBJ2-7; D gene uncertain. This CDR3 spans 15 amino acids. Trimming took off 2 bases at V and 0 bases at J, with 11 bases between the two ends. Germline-derived CDR1 and CDR2 are MNHNS and SASEGT. The CDR3 spells CASSESVRFSYEQYF. The CDR3 nucleotides are TGTGCCAGCAGTGAATCAGTCCGATTCTCCTACGAGCAGTACTTC.

In its sample, this clonotype was seen many times. The chain recombines TRBV19 with TRBJ1-5; D remains unclear. The V gene lost 5 bases and the J gene lost 2 bases, with 10 bases spanning the gap. This CDR3 contains 14 residues. Germline assignment: CDR1 LNHDA and CDR2 SQIVND (reference sequence). CDR3 nucleotide sequence: TGTGCCAGTAGTGGCAGGAGGGGCAATCAGCCCCAGCATTTT. Its translation: CASSGRRGNQPQHF.

This chain joins TRBV7-9 and TRBJ2-7, with a tentative D call TRBD2 (7 bases). The germline CDR1 and CDR2 sequences are SEHNR and FQNEAQ (reference sequence). The CDR3 covers 15 residues. V shed 4 bases and J shed 7 bases, with 20 bases lying between them. The CDR3 protein is CASSSRGGSMWEQYF. In DNA, the CDR3 is TGTGCCAGCAGCTCGAGGGGGGGCTCAATGTGGGAGCAGTACTTC.

This clonotype was picked up a small number of times. The V gene is TRBV24-1, the J gene TRBJ2-1; TRBD2 matches 9 bases. This CDR3 has 15 amino acids. Unmatched junction bases numbered 6, after V lost 3 bases and J lost 7 bases. Germline V gives CDR1 KGHDR, CDR2 SFDVKD. The CDR3 DNA reads as TGTGCCACCAGTGATGAGCGGGAGGTAAGGAATGAGCAGTTCTTC. The encoded protein is CATSDEREVRNEQFF.

The J gene is TRBJ1-2, the V gene TRBV5-4, with D hard to call. Germline-derived CDR1 and CDR2 are SGHNT and YYREEE (reference sequence). V lost 4 bases, J lost 4 bases, and 11 bases lay in between. The CDR3 sequence is 13 residues long. DNA for the CDR3: TGTGCCAGCAGCCCCCCGGGAAGCTATGGCTACACCTTC. The encoded protein is CASSPPGSYGYTF. Using reference TRBV5-4 and TRBJ1-2 for the parts outside the CDR3, the full variable domain is ETGVTQSPTHLIKTRGQQVTLRCSSQSGHNTVSWYQQALGQGPQFIFQYYREEENGRGNFPPRFSGLQFPNYSSELNVNALELDDSALYLCASSPPGSYGYTFGSGTRLTVV.

The rearrangement joins TRBV15 to TRBJ1-3, with D tentatively TRBD1 (5 bases). The CDR3 loop spans 14 amino acids. In germline, CDR1 is LNHNV, CDR2 YYDKDF (reference sequence). V dropped 3 bases and J dropped 4 bases, with 10 bases sitting between them. CDR3 amino acids: CATSSRGLGNTIYF. CDR3 in DNA: TGTGCCACCAGCAGTAGGGGCTTAGGAAACACCATATATTTT. Complete variable domain (other parts from reference TRBV15 and TRBJ1-3): DAMVIQNPRYQVTQFGKPVTLSCSQTLNHNVMYWYQQKSSQAPKLLFHYYDKDFNNEADTPDNFQSRRPNTSFCFLDIRSPGLGDTAMYLCATSSRGLGNTIYFGEGSWLTVV.

This clonotype was seen at least ten times. The chain is built from TRBV12-3 or TRBV12-4 and TRBJ2-7; 10 bases are a match to TRBD1. This CDR3 region has 13 residues. The ends lost 6 bases at V and 5 bases at J; junction bases unmatched: 4. The CDR3 here is CASSLTGGHEQYF. CDR3 sequence (DNA): TGTGCCAGCAGCTTGACAGGGGGCCACGAGCAGTACTTC.

This clonotype showed up many times. V usage is TRBV7-2 and J usage is TRBJ2-5; 8 nucleotides line up with TRBD1. Germline lookup yields CDR1 SGHTA and CDR2 FQGNSA. This CDR3 has 15 amino acids. V shed 3 bases and J 1 base; nucleotides not matched to a gene: 4. This chain's CDR3 is CASSFGTGGQETQYF. CDR3 DNA: TGTGCCAGCAGCTTCGGAACAGGGGGCCAAGAGACCCAGTACTTC.